The TCR beta chain under discussion was sequenced for a study of cytomegalovirus exposure and HLA in healthy donors. Overall study results and limits: A later analysis showed that HLA-associated TCR beta chains had undergone more clonal expansion than equally common others. Beyond CMV serostatus, there was no information to go on about immune exposure.

V dropped 5 bases and J dropped 2; count of bases not matched to a gene: 6. There are 14 residues in the CDR3. Germline V lookup: CDR1 MRHNA, CDR2 SNTAGT. The PCR made use of 60 Vbeta and 13 Jbeta primers. Data came from immunoSEQ multiplex PCR; TCRdb stores just in-frame clones and leaves some out. With approximately 120,000 clones in the sample, the ten largest clones hold 2.2%. With respect to this clone: The antigen remains undetermined.

The J gene is TRBJ2-7, the V gene TRBV6-4, with 7 positions matching TRBD1. The TCR comes from a man aged 40-50 years in good health and CMV-seronegative. Sequenced: PBMCs. CDR3 sequence (DNA): TGTGCCAGCAGTCCAAAGACAGGGACCTACGAGCAGTACTTC. Its protein product is CASSPKTGTYEQYF.